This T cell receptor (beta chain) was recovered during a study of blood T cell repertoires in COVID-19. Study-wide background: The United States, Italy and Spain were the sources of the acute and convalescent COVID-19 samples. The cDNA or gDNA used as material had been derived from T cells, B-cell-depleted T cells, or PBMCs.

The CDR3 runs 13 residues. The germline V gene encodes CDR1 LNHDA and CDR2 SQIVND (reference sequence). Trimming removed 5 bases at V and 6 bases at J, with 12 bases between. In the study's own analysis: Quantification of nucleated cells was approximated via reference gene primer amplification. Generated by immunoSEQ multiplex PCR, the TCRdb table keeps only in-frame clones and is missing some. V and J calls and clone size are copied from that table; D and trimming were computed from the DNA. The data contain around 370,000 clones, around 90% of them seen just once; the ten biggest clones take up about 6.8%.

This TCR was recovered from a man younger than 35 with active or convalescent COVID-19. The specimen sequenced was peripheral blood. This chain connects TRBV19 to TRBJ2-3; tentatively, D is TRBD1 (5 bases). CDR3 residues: CASSSGLLDTQYF. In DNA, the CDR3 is TGTGCCAGTAGTTCAGGGCTCTTGGATACGCAGTATTTT.